Below, 5 T cell receptor beta chains from the same sample are listed, as sequenced in a study of control samples from healthy donors and cancer patients. Here immunoSEQ multiplex PCR was the method, and the copy in TCRdb shows in-frame clones only, minus some. In the table there are 75,000 to 95,000 clones, over 75% of which are singletons. The sequenced material came from blood. All receptors come from a woman between 50 and 59 years old in good health.

The chain links TRBV18 to TRBJ2-1, with a weak D call TRBD2 (7 bases). Germline loops: CDR1 KGHSH, CDR2 LQKENI. V shed 3 bases and J shed 6 bases, with 15 bases lying between them. CDR3 length equals 15 residues. The CDR3 here is CASSPQARGANEQFF. Here the CDR3 DNA reads TGTGCCAGCTCACCCCAGGCTCGGGGGGCCAATGAGCAGTTCTTC.

This rearrangement joins TRBV19 to TRBJ1-1; possible D gene TRBD1, 6 bases. The length of the CDR3 is 17 residues. Germline V gives CDR1 LNHDA, CDR2 SQIVND (reference sequence). V lost 4 bases, J lost 3 bases, and 21 bases lay in between. The CDR3 nucleotides are TGTGCCAGTAGTAAAGCGGTGGTCGGACAGAGCTACACTGAAGCTTTCTTT. This gives the protein CASSKAVVGQSYTEAFF.

The chain employs TRBV12-5 and TRBJ1-1; no clear D. Looked up from germline, CDR1 is LGHNT and CDR2 is FRNRAP. The V and J ends lost 2 bases and 10 bases respectively, with 8 bases between them. The CDR3 has 11 amino acids. In DNA form, the CDR3 reads TGTGCTAGTGGTTTGTTTTACAGAGCTTTCTTT. Its translation is CASGLFYRAFF.

V and J are TRBV7-6 and TRBJ1-4; 7 positions agree with TRBD1. Germline loops: CDR1 SGHVS, CDR2 FNYEAQ. The V segment lost 6 bases and the J segment 3 bases; nucleotides outside the gene matches: 7. This CDR3 spans 15 amino acids. CDR3 bases: TGTGCCAGCAGAGGGGGCACAGGGGCTAATGAAAAACTGTTTTTT. Translated, it gives CASRGGTGANEKLFF. Full variable domain (rest looked up from reference TRBV7-6 and TRBJ1-4): GAGVSQSPRYKVTKRGQDVALRCDPISGHVSLYWYRQALGQGPEFLTYFNYEAQQDKSGLPNDRFSAERPEGSISTLTIQRTEQRDSAMYRCASRGGTGANEKLFFGSGTQLSVL.

This clone has a single count. The chain joins TRBV5-1 to TRBJ1-1; no firm D call. Trimming shortened V by 1 base and J by 0 bases, and 7 bases separated the two germline ends. The germline V gene encodes CDR1 SGHRS and CDR2 YFSETQ. This CDR3 region has 14 residues. The CDR3 sequence: CASSLNVMNTEAFF. The DNA for the CDR3 is TGCGCCAGCAGCTTGAACGTCATGAACACTGAAGCTTTCTTT.